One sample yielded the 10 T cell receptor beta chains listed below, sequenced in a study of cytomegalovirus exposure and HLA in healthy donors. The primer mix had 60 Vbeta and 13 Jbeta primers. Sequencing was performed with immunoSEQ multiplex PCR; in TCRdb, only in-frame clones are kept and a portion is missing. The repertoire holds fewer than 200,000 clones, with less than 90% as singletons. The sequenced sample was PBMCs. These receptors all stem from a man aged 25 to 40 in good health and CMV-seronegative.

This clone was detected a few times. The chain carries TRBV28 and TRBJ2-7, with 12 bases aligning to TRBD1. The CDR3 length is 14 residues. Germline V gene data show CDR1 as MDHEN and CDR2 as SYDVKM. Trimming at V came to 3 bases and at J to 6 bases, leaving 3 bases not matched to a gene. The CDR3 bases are TGTGCCAGCAGTTTGGGGACAGGGGGCTTCGAGCAGTACTTC. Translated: CASSLGTGGFEQYF.

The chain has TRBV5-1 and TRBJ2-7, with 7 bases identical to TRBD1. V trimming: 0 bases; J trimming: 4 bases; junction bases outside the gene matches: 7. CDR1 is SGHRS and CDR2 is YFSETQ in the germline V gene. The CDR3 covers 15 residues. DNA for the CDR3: TGCGCCAGCAGCTTGGGGACAGGATTTAGGTACGAGCAGTACTTC. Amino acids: CASSLGTGFRYEQYF.

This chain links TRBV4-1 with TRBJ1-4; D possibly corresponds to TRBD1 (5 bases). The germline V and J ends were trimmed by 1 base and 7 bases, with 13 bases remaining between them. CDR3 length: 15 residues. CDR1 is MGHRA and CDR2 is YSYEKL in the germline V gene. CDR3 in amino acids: CASSQVIGGSEKLFF. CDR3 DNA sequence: TGCGCCAGCAGCCAAGTCATCGGGGGGTCTGAAAAACTGTTTTTT.

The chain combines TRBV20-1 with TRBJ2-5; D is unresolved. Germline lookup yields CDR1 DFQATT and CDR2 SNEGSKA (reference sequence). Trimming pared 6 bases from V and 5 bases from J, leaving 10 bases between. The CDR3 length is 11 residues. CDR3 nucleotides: TGCAGTGCCCCCATCGGGGAGACCCAGTACTTC. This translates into CSAPIGETQYF.

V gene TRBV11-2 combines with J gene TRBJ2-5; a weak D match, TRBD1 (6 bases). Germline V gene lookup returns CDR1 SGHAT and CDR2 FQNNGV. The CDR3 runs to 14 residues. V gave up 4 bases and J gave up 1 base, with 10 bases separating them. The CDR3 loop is CASSSRQVQETQYF. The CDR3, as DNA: TGTGCCAGCAGCTCAAGACAGGTCCAAGAGACCCAGTACTTC. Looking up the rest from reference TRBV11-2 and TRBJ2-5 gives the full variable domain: EAGVAQSPRYKIIEKRQSVAFWCNPISGHATLYWYQQILGQGPKLLIQFQNNGVVDDSQLPKDRFSAERLKGVDSTLKIQPAKLEDSAVYLCASSSRQVQETQYFGPGTRLLVL.

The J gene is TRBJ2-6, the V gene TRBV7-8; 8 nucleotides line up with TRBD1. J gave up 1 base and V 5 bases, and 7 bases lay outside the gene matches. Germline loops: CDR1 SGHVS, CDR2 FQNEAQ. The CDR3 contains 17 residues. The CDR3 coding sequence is TGTGCCAGCAGCAGACAGGGGAAGTCGTCTGGGGCCAACGTCCTGACTTTC. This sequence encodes CASSRQGKSSGANVLTF. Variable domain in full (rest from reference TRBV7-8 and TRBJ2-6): GAGVSQSPRYKVAKRGQDVALRCDPISGHVSLFWYQQALGQGPEFLTYFQNEAQLDKSGLPSDRFFAERPEGSVSTLKIQRTQQEDSAVYLCASSRQGKSSGANVLTFGAGSRLTVL.

For the CDR3, the DNA is TGCGCCAGCAGCCGCTCCCATCCCACGGGACAGGGGGCATGGGGCACTGAAGCTTTCTTT. Translation: CASSRSHPTGQGAWGTEAFF. This sequence joins TRBV4-1 and TRBJ1-1; 12 nucleotides agree with TRBD1. The ends lost 4 bases at V and 4 bases at J; junction bases unmatched: 19. The CDR3 has 20 amino acids. Looked up from germline, CDR1 is MGHRA and CDR2 is YSYEKL.

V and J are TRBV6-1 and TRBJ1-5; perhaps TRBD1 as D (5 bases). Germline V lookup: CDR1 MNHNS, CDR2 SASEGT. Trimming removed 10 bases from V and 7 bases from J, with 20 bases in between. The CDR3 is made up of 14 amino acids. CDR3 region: CATRPGPPGQPQHF. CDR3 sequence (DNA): TGTGCCACCAGGCCCGGGCCCCCAGGGCAGCCCCAGCATTTT.

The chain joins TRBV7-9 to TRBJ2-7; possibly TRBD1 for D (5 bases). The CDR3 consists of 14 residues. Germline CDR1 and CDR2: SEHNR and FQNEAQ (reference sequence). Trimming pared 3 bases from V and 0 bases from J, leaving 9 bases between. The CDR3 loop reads CASSLTVASYEQYF. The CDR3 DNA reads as TGTGCCAGCAGCTTGACAGTTGCCTCCTACGAGCAGTACTTC.

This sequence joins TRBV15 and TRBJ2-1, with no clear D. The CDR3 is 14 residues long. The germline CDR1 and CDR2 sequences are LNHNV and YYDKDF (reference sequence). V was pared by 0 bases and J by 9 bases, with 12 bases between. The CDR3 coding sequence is TGTGCCACCAGCAGAGAGAATAGCTTGGGTGAGCAGTTCTTC. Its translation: CATSRENSLGEQFF.